The clone carrying this T cell receptor beta chain was counted many times. Its target is unknown. The CDR3 end is not reached by the read, which stops 3 residues before it; the germline J gene fills it in. Produced via immunoSEQ multiplex PCR; TCRdb's table is partial and in-frame only. The profile covers tens of thousands of clones, none occurring a single time. All CVID subjects were on immunoglobulin replacement for at least one year. V lost 0 bases and J lost 4, with 5 bases in between. This CDR3 is 12 amino acids long. Germline V lookup: CDR1 SGHDT, CDR2 YYEEEE. The sample originates from a study of T cell clonality in common variable immunodeficiency. Overall study results and limits: TCRbeta clonality was increased in CVID versus healthy controls. CVID patient heterogeneity limited repertoire-clinical complication correlations. Common variable immunodeficiency TCR beta sequences reportedly had fewer deletions and N-nucleotide insertions.

The TCR was taken from a human donor with common variable immunodeficiency. V is TRBV5-6 and J is TRBJ2-7, with unresolved D. The specimen sequenced was peripheral blood mononuclear cells. The chain's CDR3 is CASSLANYEQYF. CDR3 DNA (partial): TGTGCCAGCAGCTTGGCCAATTACGAG.